The 32 T cell receptor beta chains below come from one sample, sequenced in a study of cytomegalovirus exposure and HLA in healthy donors (dated by TCRdb to 2017 to 2019). Library preparation employed the immunoSEQ multiplex PCR assay. Here the immuneACCESS table is served through TCRdb, limited to in-frame sequences with V and J called. Missing clones are a known gap in these copies; in checked studies unresolved V genes cover under half, and the rest lacks a known reason. The sample table records 150,000 to 200,000 clones; around 82% of these occur just once. Around 9.6% of the sample is held by the ten biggest clonotypes. The sequenced material came from PBMCs. All receptors come from a man aged 25-45 years in good health and CMV-seropositive.

The chain joins TRBV30 to TRBJ2-4; 10 bases map to TRBD1. Trimming took 3 bases from V and 2 from J; bases not matched to a gene: 4. Germline V gene data show CDR1 as GTSNPN and CDR2 as SVGIG (reference sequence). There are 15 residues in the CDR3. The CDR3 reads CAWRGTGASKNIQYF. Here the CDR3 DNA reads TGTGCCTGGAGGGGGACAGGGGCATCCAAAAACATTCAGTACTTC.

The rearrangement links TRBV19 to TRBJ2-1; TRBD2 agrees at 9 bases. The CDR3 has 15 residues. With V trimmed by 5 bases and J by 6 bases, 8 bases remained unmatched. CDR1 is LNHDA and CDR2 is SQIVND in the germline V gene (reference sequence). CDR3 amino acids: CASSGLAGPGNEQFF. The CDR3, as DNA: TGTGCCAGTAGTGGGCTAGCGGGACCTGGCAATGAGCAGTTCTTC.

This clone has just one count. The chain links TRBV10-3 to TRBJ1-3; D gene uncertain. Germline CDR1 ENHRY, CDR2 SYGVKD. Trimming removed 7 bases at V and 0 bases at J, with 7 bases between. This CDR3 region has 13 residues. CDR3 residues: CAIMADSGNTIYF. The CDR3 DNA sequence: TGTGCCATCATGGCAGACTCTGGAAACACCATATATTTT.

V and J are TRBV6-5 and TRBJ2-3; 8 bases match TRBD1. Germline CDR1 and CDR2: MNHEY and SVGAGI. This CDR3 spans 15 amino acids. Trimming at V came to 6 bases and at J to 1 base, leaving 6 bases not matched to a gene. The CDR3 region has the DNA TGTGCCAGCAGCCCGACAGGGGTGGGCACAGATACGCAGTATTTT. Protein sequence: CASSPTGVGTDTQYF.

The chain has TRBV9 and TRBJ1-5; the D is unclear. Germline CDR1 and CDR2: SGDLS and YYNGEE. Deletions cut 3 bases from V and 1 base from J, with 11 bases between. CDR3 length equals 15 residues. Written as DNA, the CDR3 is TGTGCCAGCAGCGCCGGATGGGAGAGCAATCAGCCCCAGCATTTT. Its translation is CASSAGWESNQPQHF. The full variable domain, its missing parts supplied by reference TRBV9 and TRBJ1-5, is DSGVTQTPKHLITATGQRVTLRCSPRSGDLSVYWYQQSLDQGLQFLIQYYNGEERAKGNILERFSAQQFPDLHSELNLSSLELGDSALYFCASSAGWESNQPQHFGDGTRLSIL.

The chain combines TRBV28 with TRBJ1-5; D is unclear. The CDR3 length is 15 residues. V was cut by 6 bases and J by 0 bases, with 12 bases left in between. Germline values: CDR1 MDHEN, CDR2 SYDVKM. The DNA for the CDR3 is TGTGCCAGCAGCACCTTAGCGGATAGCAATCAGCCCCAGCATTTT. Translation gives CASSTLADSNQPQHF.

This clone was seen just once. The V and J genes are TRBV27 and TRBJ2-1; D not certain. The V end lost 0 bases, the J end lost 3 bases, and 9 bases lay between the germline ends. The CDR3 is 15 amino acids. CDR1 MNHEY and CDR2 SMNVEV come from the germline V gene (reference sequence). CDR3 nucleotide sequence: TGTGCCAGCAGTTTATCACGGGTGAACTACAATGAGCAGTTCTTC. This codes for CASSLSRVNYNEQFF.

V and J are TRBV15 and TRBJ1-6; 11 bases agree with TRBD1. Germline V gene data show CDR1 as LNHNV and CDR2 as YYDKDF (reference sequence). The CDR3 spans 16 residues. With 3 bases clipped from V and 5 bases from J, the junction kept 3 bases outside the gene matches. This CDR3 is CATSSGQGANNSPLHF. DNA for the CDR3: TGTGCCACCAGCAGTGGACAGGGGGCCAATAATTCACCCCTCCACTTT.

J is TRBJ1-2 and V is TRBV10-3; D perhaps matches TRBD1 (5 bases). CDR3 size: 14 residues. V was pared by 6 bases and J by 5 bases, with 16 bases between. Germline V gives CDR1 ENHRY, CDR2 SYGVKD. The DNA for the CDR3 is TGTGCCATCAGCCCCGATGGGGCTGAATATGGCTACACCTTC. Translating it yields CAISPDGAEYGYTF.

The CDR3 sequence is CASSLEFGQIGELFF. For the CDR3, the DNA is TGTGCCAGCAGCTTGGAGTTTGGGCAGATCGGGGAGCTGTTTTTT. The chain carries TRBV5-4 and TRBJ2-2; D not certain. Trimming took off 0 bases at V and 7 bases at J, with 13 bases between the two ends. Germline V gene lookup returns CDR1 SGHNT and CDR2 YYREEE (reference sequence). This CDR3 is 15 amino acids long.

The sample holds one count of this clone. CDR3 sequence reads: CASRTGGEETQYF. The CDR3, as DNA: TGTGCCAGCAGGACAGGGGGGGAAGAGACCCAGTACTTC. This chain joins TRBV25-1 and TRBJ2-5, with TRBD1 matching over 9 bases. Germline V lookup: CDR1 MGHDK, CDR2 SYGVNS. The CDR3 is 13 residues long. Trimming removed 6 bases from V and 3 bases from J; junction bases left unmatched: 2.

This clone showed up just once. The rearrangement links TRBV28 to TRBJ1-1; perhaps TRBD1 as D (6 bases). Germline V gene data show CDR1 as MDHEN and CDR2 as SYDVKM. This CDR3 is 14 amino acids long. Trimming took 5 bases from V and 4 from J, leaving 14 bases between them. CDR3 nucleotides: TGTGCCAGCAGTCTCCCACTAGGGGGCACTGAAGCTTTCTTT. Translation: CASSLPLGGTEAFF.

The J gene is TRBJ1-5, the V gene TRBV5-1; no firm D call. Deletions cut 4 bases from V and 4 bases from J, with 15 bases between. This CDR3 comprises 15 residues. The germline CDR1 and CDR2 sequences are SGHRS and YFSETQ. The CDR3 DNA follows: TGCGCCAGCAGCCCCCTTTCGGGAGGAAATCAGCCCCAGCATTTT. It translates to CASSPLSGGNQPQHF. Looking up the rest from reference TRBV5-1 and TRBJ1-5 gives the full variable domain: KAGVTQTPRYLIKTRGQQVTLSCSPISGHRSVSWYQQTPGQGLQFLFEYFSETQRNKGNFPGRFSGRQFSNSRSEMNVSTLELGDSALYLCASSPLSGGNQPQHFGDGTRLSIL.

The chain carries TRBV7-2 and TRBJ2-5; D may be TRBD2 (6 bases). In germline, CDR1 is SGHTA, CDR2 FQGNSA. The CDR3 loop spans 15 amino acids. The ends were cut back, 5 bases at V and 2 bases at J, with 15 bases in the middle. The CDR3 bases are TGTGCCAGCAGCCCCGCGGGGTTTGGGCAAGAGACCCAGTACTTC. It codes for CASSPAGFGQETQYF.

The chain couples TRBV14 to TRBJ2-7, with TRBD1 as a possible D gene (6 bases). Germline loops: CDR1 SGHDN, CDR2 FVKESK. This CDR3 region has 16 residues. V was shortened by 5 bases and J by 1 base, with 18 bases between the two germline ends. Here the CDR3 DNA reads TGTGCCAGCAGCGCACATGCCGGGACACATTCCTACGAGCAGTACTTC. It translates to CASSAHAGTHSYEQYF. The complete variable domain, with remaining parts taken from reference TRBV14 and TRBJ2-7, reads EAGVTQFPSHSVIEKGQTVTLRCDPISGHDNLYWYRRVMGKEIKFLLHFVKESKQDESGMPNNRFLAERTGGTYSTLKVQPAELEDSGVYFCASSAHAGTHSYEQYFGPGTRLTVT.

The chain couples TRBV9 to TRBJ2-3, with D possibly being TRBD1 (5 bases). From germline, CDR1 is SGDLS and CDR2 YYNGEE. The CDR3 covers 15 residues. Trimming cost V 6 bases and J 3 bases, with 17 bases left between them. As DNA, the CDR3 is TGTGCCAGCACCTCCAGGCAGGGTTGGACAGATACGCAGTATTTT. Translation gives CASTSRQGWTDTQYF.

V and J are TRBV6-5 and TRBJ2-7, with a possible D match to TRBD2 (5 bases). Germline values: CDR1 MNHEY, CDR2 SVGAGI. CDR3 length equals 14 residues. The germline V and J ends were trimmed by 5 bases and 3 bases, with 14 bases remaining between them. The chain's CDR3 is CASSAQWGVYEQYF. The CDR3, as DNA: TGTGCCAGCAGTGCGCAGTGGGGAGTCTACGAGCAGTACTTC.

The rearrangement links TRBV6-5 to TRBJ1-6, with D possibly being TRBD1 (5 bases). Germline-derived CDR1 and CDR2 are MNHEY and SVGAGI. The CDR3 extends over 13 amino acids. V lost 2 bases to trimming and J lost 9 bases, with 8 bases between them. CDR3 sequence: CASSYPQGSPLHF. In DNA form, the CDR3 reads TGTGCCAGCAGTTACCCGCAGGGTTCACCCCTCCACTTT.

The chain recombines TRBV30 with TRBJ1-2; tentative D call: TRBD1 (6 bases). The CDR3 is 13 residues long. The germline V gene has CDR1 GTSNPN and CDR2 SVGIG (reference sequence). V dropped 5 bases and J dropped 7 bases, with 17 bases sitting between them. DNA for the CDR3: TGTGCCTGGTGGGAACAGGGTCTTGTTGGCTACACCTTC. Translation gives CAWWEQGLVGYTF.

This chain uses TRBV6-5 with TRBJ1-2; D gene ambiguous. V lost 6 bases to trimming and J lost 8 bases, with 16 bases between them. CDR1 is MNHEY, CDR2 SVGAGI, per germline. The CDR3 is made up of 13 amino acids. DNA of the CDR3: TGTGCCAGCAGACGCGGGTCAGATCAGGGCTACACCTTC. Its protein is CASRRGSDQGYTF.

V usage is TRBV5-1 and J usage is TRBJ2-2; TRBD1 matches 7 bases. Per the germline V gene, CDR1 is SGHRS and CDR2 is YFSETQ. The junction had 3 bases not matched to a gene; V was cut back by 4 bases and J by 3 bases. The CDR3 sequence is 14 residues long. The CDR3 loop is CASSLQGDTGELFF. In DNA form, the CDR3 reads TGCGCCAGCAGCCTCCAGGGGGACACCGGGGAGCTGTTTTTT.

In its sample, this clone was seen a few times. The chain is built from TRBV28 and TRBJ2-4; 8 positions match TRBD1. CDR3 length: 15 residues. V shed 8 bases, J shed 8 bases, and the junction held 14 bases outside the gene matches. Germline loops: CDR1 MDHEN, CDR2 SYDVKM. The CDR3 sequence is CASFTNGQGRDIQYF. The CDR3 nucleotides are TGTGCCAGCTTCACGAATGGACAGGGTCGGGACATTCAGTACTTC.

V is TRBV9 and J is TRBJ2-3, with TRBD2 matching over 13 bases. CDR1 is SGDLS, CDR2 YYNGEE, per germline. This CDR3 is built from 18 residues. The trim removed 3 bases at V and 2 bases at J, leaving 9 bases unmatched. The CDR3 loop is CASSGAGLAGPLTDTQYF. For the CDR3, the DNA is TGTGCCAGCAGCGGGGCGGGACTAGCGGGACCCCTCACAGATACGCAGTATTTT.

This clone was detected once. V gene TRBV28 combines with J gene TRBJ1-5, with D uncertain. The germline CDR1 and CDR2 sequences are MDHEN and SYDVKM. With 7 bases removed from V and 0 bases from J, the gap between germline ends came to 7 bases. There are 13 residues in the CDR3. CDR3 nucleotides: TGTGCCAGCATTGAGAATAGCAATCAGCCCCAGCATTTT. Translation: CASIENSNQPQHF.

This clone has only one observation. The chain combines TRBV7-2 with TRBJ1-6; D perhaps matches TRBD1 (5 bases). The CDR3 is 15 residues long. Germline V gives CDR1 SGHTA, CDR2 FQGNSA. With 1 base removed from V and 8 bases from J, the gap between germline ends came to 12 bases. DNA of the CDR3: TGTGCCAGCAGCTTAGAGGCAGGGATTGATTCACCCCTCCACTTT. Amino acid sequence: CASSLEAGIDSPLHF. The variable domain in full, completed from reference TRBV7-2 and TRBJ1-6, reads GAGVSQSPSNKVTEKGKDVELRCDPISGHTALYWYRQSLGQGLEFLIYFQGNSAPDKSGLPSDRFSAERTGGSVSTLTIQRTQQEDSAVYLCASSLEAGIDSPLHFGNGTRLTVT.

CDR3 in amino acids: CASSLVGQITEAFF. The CDR3 nucleotides are TGTGCCAGCAGCTTGGTAGGACAGATAACTGAAGCTTTCTTT. V gene TRBV5-6 combines with J gene TRBJ1-1; TRBD1 is a possible D gene (6 bases). Germline loops: CDR1 SGHDT, CDR2 YYEEEE. V dropped 0 bases and J dropped 5 bases, with 11 bases sitting between them. This CDR3 comprises 14 residues.

DNA of the CDR3: TGTGCCATCAGTCCTCGCCTACAGTTGAACACTGAAGCTTTCTTT. The encoded protein is CAISPRLQLNTEAFF. This chain connects TRBV10-3 to TRBJ1-1; D gene ambiguous. The CDR3 consists of 15 residues. V was clipped by 5 bases and J by 0 bases, with 13 bases between them. The germline gives CDR1 ENHRY, CDR2 SYGVKD.

The rearrangement uses TRBV28 and TRBJ2-5; 11 nucleotides line up with TRBD1. V lost 7 bases and J lost 2; bases outside the gene matches: 3. CDR3 length equals 14 residues. Germline V gene lookup returns CDR1 MDHEN and CDR2 SYDVKM. CDR3 in DNA: TGTGCCAGCAACCGGGACAGGGGGCAAGAGACCCAGTACTTC. Protein sequence: CASNRDRGQETQYF.

The V gene is TRBV29-1, the J gene TRBJ1-4; no clear D gene. Germline-derived CDR1 and CDR2 are SQVTM and ANQGSEA. Trimming removed 6 bases from V and 4 bases from J, with 12 bases in between. This CDR3 spans 13 amino acids. In nucleotides, the CDR3 is TGCAGCGTACGGACGGACTATAATGAAAAACTGTTTTTT. Its protein is CSVRTDYNEKLFF.

The chain links TRBV7-6 to TRBJ2-7; D possibly corresponds to TRBD2 (6 bases). This CDR3 has 13 residues. Trimming removed 1 base from V and 6 bases from J, with 10 bases in between. Germline CDR1 reads SGHVS; CDR2 reads FNYEAQ. CDR3 sequence: CASSLGGTFEQYF. In DNA, the CDR3 is TGTGCCAGCAGCTTAGGCGGGACTTTCGAGCAGTACTTC.

This rearrangement joins TRBV28 to TRBJ1-6; TRBD1 is a possible D gene (6 bases). With 4 bases removed from V and 7 bases from J, the gap between germline ends came to 26 bases. The length of the CDR3 is 19 residues. Looked up from germline, CDR1 is MDHEN and CDR2 is SYDVKM. Here the CDR3 reads CASSSPGQTMLLGNSPLHF. The CDR3 nucleotides are TGTGCCAGCAGTTCCCCGGGACAAACCATGCTATTGGGGAATTCACCCCTCCACTTT.

The V gene is TRBV9, the J gene TRBJ2-7; TRBD2 is a possible D gene (6 bases). Germline CDR1 is SGDLS and CDR2 is YYNGEE. Trimming shortened V by 0 bases and J by 4 bases, and 14 bases separated the two germline ends. This CDR3 contains 15 residues. The CDR3 region has the DNA TGTGCCAGCAGCGTAGAGGTGGGAGGCTTGTACGAGCAGTACTTC. Protein product: CASSVEVGGLYEQYF.